This T cell receptor beta chain came from a study of T cell clonality in common variable immunodeficiency. The J segment lost 3 bases and the V segment lost 4 bases, leaving 6 bases of the junction unmatched. The length of the CDR3 is 14 residues. In germline, CDR1 is SGHRS, CDR2 YFSETQ. There are many counts of this clone. The read ends 3 residues before the CDR3 terminus; that terminus is restored from the germline J gene. Some clones are missing from TCRdb's copy, which holds only in-frame ones; the method was immunoSEQ multiplex PCR. The repertoire has more than 65,000 clones, none seen only once; the ten largest take around 0.8%.

This chain links TRBV5-1 with TRBJ1-1; TRBD1 matches 7 bases. The TCR comes from a person between 18 and 75 years old in good health. The sequencing input was peripheral blood mononuclear cells. The part of the CDR3 DNA that was read is TGCGCCAGCAGCGAGGGACAGTATGACACTGAA. Protein product: CASSEGQYDTE. The full CDR3 sequence reads CASSEGQYDTEAFF. The full variable domain, in which reference TRBV5-1 and TRBJ1-1 provide the parts outside the CDR3, is KAGVTQTPRYLIKTRGQQVTLSCSPISGHRSVSWYQQTPGQGLQFLFEYFSETQRNKGNFPGRFSGRQFSNSRSEMNVSTLELGDSALYLCASSEGQYDTEAFFGQGTRLTVV.